A selection of T cell receptor beta chains follows, all from one sample in a study of blood T cell repertoires in COVID-19. Data came from immunoSEQ multiplex PCR; TCRdb stores just in-frame clones and leaves some out. The sample includes fewer than 200,000 clones, around 93% seen only once; the top ten take over 3.5%. Sample: peripheral blood. All receptors come from a woman aged 45-65 years with acute or convalescent COVID-19. Both conserved end residues are part of each CDR3. Size tells how often a clone was seen (once, few, many) or the class of an expanded clone, and some rows leave it out.

TRBJ1-3 | TRBV10-2 | 14 | . | CASSETNSGNTIYF
TRBJ1-5 | TRBV24-1 | 13 | . | CATSDLRGEPQHF
TRBJ1-1 | TRBV20-1 | 11 | . | CSAGTRLEAFF
TRBJ2-1 | TRBV11-3 | 14 | . | CASSSESSYNEQFF
TRBJ1-6 | TRBV10-2 | 19 | . | CASSPTGVPSSSYNSPLHF
TRBJ2-7 | TRBV28 | 17 | . | CASSLVLRGRITYEQYF
TRBJ1-1 | TRBV27 | 13 | once | CASSLSNSAEAFF
TRBJ1-4 | TRBV19 | 15 | once | CASSNYDTSNEKLFF
TRBJ2-3 | TRBV7-6 | 17 | . | CASSLGVGRGRTDTQYF
TRBJ1-5 | TRBV7-2 | 13 | . | CASSRRGPQPQHF
TRBJ1-2 | TRBV2 | 16 | . | CASSEVSEGSDYGYTF
TRBJ1-3 | TRBV30 | 14 | . | CAWSNIISGNTIYF
TRBJ2-7 | TRBV4-2 | 18 | . | CASSQDTTSGHKVYEQYF
TRBJ1-3 | TRBV5-6 | 14 | . | CASSLTDRGNTIYF
TRBJ2-3 | TRBV2 | 16 | . | CASRPSLAGGTDTQYF
TRBJ2-2 | TRBV11-2 | 15 | . | CASSSPDLNTGELFF
TRBJ1-2 | TRBV24-1 | 15 | once | CATSDSGQGEYGYTF
TRBJ1-2 | TRBV24-1 | 12 | . | CATSQSDYGYTF
TRBJ2-5 | TRBV3-1/TRBV3-2 | 14 | . | CASSQEVEGETQYF
TRBJ2-7 | TRBV6-2/TRBV6-3 | 17 | . | CASSYASGTASSYEQYF
TRBJ1-1 | TRBV7-6 | 15 | . | CASSLNYTGGNEAFF
TRBJ1-2 | TRBV2 | 14 | . | CASISMAPGEGYTF
TRBJ1-5 | TRBV12-3/TRBV12-4 | 13 | . | CASSLAGGQPQHF
TRBJ1-4 | TRBV7-2 | 14 | once | CASSLTGGDPRLFF
TRBJ2-7 | TRBV10-1 | 14 | few | CASSETPGVGEQYF
TRBJ1-5 | TRBV6-2/TRBV6-3 | 12 | . | CASSLPGQPQHF
TRBJ2-5 | TRBV9 | 15 | . | CASSPRDSREETQYF
TRBJ1-1 | TRBV5-5 | 14 | . | CASSFRQANTEAFF
TRBJ2-1 | TRBV7-2 | 13 | once | CASTYSGNNEQFF
TRBJ2-5 | TRBV6-5 | 15 | . | CASSYSRTVQETQYF
TRBJ2-7 | TRBV11-2 | 15 | . | CASSLSPGYRNEQYF
TRBJ1-5 | TRBV28 | 14 | once | CASSLSNRNQPQHF
TRBJ2-1 | TRBV5-1 | 14 | . | CASSLGTSGNEQFF
TRBJ1-3 | TRBV24-1 | 15 | once | CATSEQGASGNTIYF
TRBJ1-4 | TRBV9 | 15 | . | CASSVQGHLNEKLFF
TRBJ1-6 | TRBV6-5 | 12 | . | CASSYIASPLHF
TRBJ1-2 | TRBV9 | 15 | . | CASSVGSTGRNGYTF
TRBJ1-5 | TRBV2 | 16 | once | CASSESETGTGQPQHF
TRBJ1-2 | TRBV15 | 14 | . | CATSRARTGDGYTF
TRBJ2-7 | TRBV4-1 | 13 | . | CASSPGGSYEQYF
TRBJ2-2 | TRBV14 | 13 | . | CASSSFGAGELFF
TRBJ1-1 | TRBV29-1 | 14 | . | CSVAGTVMNTEAFF
TRBJ2-1 | TRBV2 | 12 | . | CASSGLPREQFF
TRBJ1-1 | TRBV19 | 12 | once | CASSIIGSEAFF